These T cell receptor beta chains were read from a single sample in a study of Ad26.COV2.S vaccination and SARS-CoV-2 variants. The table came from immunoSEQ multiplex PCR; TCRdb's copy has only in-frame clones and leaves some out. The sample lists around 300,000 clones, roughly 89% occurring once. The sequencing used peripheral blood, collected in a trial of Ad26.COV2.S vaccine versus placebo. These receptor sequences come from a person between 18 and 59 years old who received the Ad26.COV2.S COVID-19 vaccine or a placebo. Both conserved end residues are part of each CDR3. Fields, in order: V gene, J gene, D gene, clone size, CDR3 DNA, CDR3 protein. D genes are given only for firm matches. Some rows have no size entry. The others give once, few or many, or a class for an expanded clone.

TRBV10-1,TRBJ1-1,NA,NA,TGCGCCAGCACGTTCGGGGGAGGCGCCACTGAAGCTTTCTTT,CASTFGGGATEAFF
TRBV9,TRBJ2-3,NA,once,TGTGCCAGCAGCCGGGGGGCCGCAGATACGCAGTATTTT,CASSRGAADTQYF
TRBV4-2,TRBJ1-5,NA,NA,TGTGCCAGCAGCCAAGATGGCGGGTCTGGCAATCAGCCCCAGCATTTT,CASSQDGGSGNQPQHF
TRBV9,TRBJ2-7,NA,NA,TGTGCCAGCAGCGTAAGTGGAAGTCTCTCCTACGAGCAGTACTTC,CASSVSGSLSYEQYF
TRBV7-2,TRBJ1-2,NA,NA,TGTGCCAGCAGCTTGGACCGGAGCTATGGCTACACCTTC,CASSLDRSYGYTF
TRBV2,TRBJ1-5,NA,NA,TGTGCCAGCAGGGGGGGCCATCAGCCCCAGCATTTT,CASRGGHQPQHF
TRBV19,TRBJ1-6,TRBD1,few,TGTGCCAGTAGACCCCGGACAGGGCAATACAATTCACCCCTCCACTTT,CASRPRTGQYNSPLHF
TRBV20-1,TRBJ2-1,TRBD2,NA,TGCAGTGCTAGTGGCGGGAGCTCCTACAATGAGCAGTTCTTC,CSASGGSSYNEQFF
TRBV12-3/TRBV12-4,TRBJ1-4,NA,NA,TGTGCCAGCAGCCCCCTTAATGAAAAACTGTTTTTT,CASSPLNEKLFF
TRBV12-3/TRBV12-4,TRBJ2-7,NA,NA,TGTGCCAGCAGTTTGGCGGGCAAACAGTACTTC,CASSLAGKQYF
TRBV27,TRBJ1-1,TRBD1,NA,TGTGCCAGCAGTTTATCCCCGGGGACAGGGGAATCCACTGAAGCTTTCTTT,CASSLSPGTGESTEAFF
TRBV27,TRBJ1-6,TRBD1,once,TGTGCCAGCAGCAAAGGACAGGGGTGGAATTCACCCCTCCACTTT,CASSKGQGWNSPLHF